The 3 T cell receptor beta chains given below trace back to one sample, sequenced in a study of cytomegalovirus exposure and HLA in healthy donors. The method was immunoSEQ multiplex PCR; TCRdb's version includes in-frame clones alone and lacks a portion of them. The sample records some 110,000 clones, about 86% being singletons. Sequencing used PBMCs. The receptors stem from a woman aged 18-29 years in good health and CMV-seropositive.

This rearrangement joins TRBV9 to TRBJ1-3, with D perhaps TRBD1 (6 bases). V was pared by 0 bases and J by 4 bases, with 8 bases between. This CDR3 spans 14 amino acids. Per germline, CDR1 SGDLS and CDR2 YYNGEE. The CDR3, as DNA: TGTGCCAGCAGCGTAGATGACAGGGGAAACACCATATATTTT. It yields the protein CASSVDDRGNTIYF.

This clone was detected once. CDR3 DNA: TGCGCCAGCAGGATAGCGGCGAGCTCCTACAATGAGCAGTTCTTC. This codes for CASRIAASSYNEQFF. This chain uses TRBV10-2 with TRBJ2-1; maybe TRBD2 (6 bases). The V end lost 6 bases, the J end lost 0 bases, and 12 bases lay between the germline ends. This CDR3 contains 15 residues. Germline V CDR1 and CDR2: WSHSY, SAAADI.

The chain has TRBV27 and TRBJ1-6; 11 nucleotides align to TRBD1. This CDR3 spans 15 amino acids. From germline, CDR1 is MNHEY and CDR2 SMNVEV (reference sequence). The trim removed 6 bases at V and 7 bases at J, leaving 5 bases unmatched. Here the CDR3 reads CASSSGTGGNSPLHF. Here the CDR3 DNA reads TGTGCCAGCAGCTCCGGGACAGGGGGGAATTCACCCCTCCACTTT.